One sample yielded the 21 T cell receptor beta chains listed below, sequenced in a study of blood T cell repertoires in COVID-19. Clones were read by immunoSEQ multiplex PCR, and TCRdb kept only the in-frame ones, dropping some. In the table there are approximately 73,000 clones, around nine tenths of which are singletons. Sequencing used peripheral blood. The receptors here all came from a woman in her fifties or sixties with acute or convalescent COVID-19.

The chain recombines TRBV7-9 with TRBJ2-1; a possible D gene is TRBD2 (6 bases). This CDR3 is 15 amino acids long. Per the germline V gene, CDR1 is SEHNR and CDR2 is FQNEAQ (reference sequence). Trimming cost V 5 bases and J 2 bases, with 13 bases left between them. CDR3 region: CASSNQWTTYNEQFF. The CDR3 nucleotides are TGTGCCAGCAGCAACCAATGGACTACCTACAATGAGCAGTTCTTC.

V usage is TRBV5-1 and J usage is TRBJ2-5; possible D gene TRBD2, 6 bases. The CDR3 extends over 14 amino acids. Trimming left V 1 base short and J 5 bases short, with 12 bases between. From germline, CDR1 is SGHRS and CDR2 YFSETQ. The CDR3 region is CASSLWEVYETQYF. CDR3 sequence (DNA): TGCGCCAGCAGCTTGTGGGAGGTATACGAGACCCAGTACTTC.

The CDR3 sequence: CASHPGQGSGETQYF. DNA for the CDR3: TGCGCCAGCCATCCGGGACAGGGGAGTGGAGAGACCCAGTACTTC. J is TRBJ2-5 and V is TRBV5-1, with 10 bases fitting TRBD1. With V trimmed by 7 bases and J by 4 bases, 10 bases remained unmatched. Germline values: CDR1 SGHRS, CDR2 YFSETQ. CDR3 length: 15 residues. The variable domain in full, with the rest retrieved from reference TRBV5-1 and TRBJ2-5, is KAGVTQTPRYLIKTRGQQVTLSCSPISGHRSVSWYQQTPGQGLQFLFEYFSETQRNKGNFPGRFSGRQFSNSRSEMNVSTLELGDSALYLCASHPGQGSGETQYFGPGTRLLVL.

The genes are TRBV19 and TRBJ2-3; TRBD1 aligns across 7 bases. CDR1 and CDR2 (germline): LNHDA, SQIVND (reference sequence). The CDR3 runs to 14 residues. J gave up 3 bases and V 0 bases, and 0 bases lay outside the gene matches. The CDR3 DNA is TGTGCCAGTAGTATAGAGGGACAGACAGATACGCAGTATTTT. It yields the protein CASSIEGQTDTQYF.

The V call is TRBV7-9, the J call TRBJ2-7; a possible D gene is TRBD2 (6 bases). The CDR3 is 14 amino acids. V was cut by 3 bases and J by 2 bases, with 11 bases left in between. The germline CDR1 and CDR2 sequences are SEHNR and FQNEAQ (reference sequence). The CDR3 DNA follows: TGTGCCAGCAGCTTCTCGGAGGGAACCTACGAGCAGTACTTC. Encoded protein: CASSFSEGTYEQYF. Combining the CDR3 with reference TRBV7-9 and TRBJ2-7 gives the whole variable domain DTGVSQNPRHKITKRGQNVTFRCDPISEHNRLYWYRQTLGQGPEFLTYFQNEAQLEKSRLLSDRFSAERPKGSFSTLEIQRTEQGDSAMYLCASSFSEGTYEQYFGPGTRLTVT.

This chain links TRBV27 with TRBJ2-1; 10 bases fit TRBD1. Germline trimming cut 5 bases from V and 9 bases from J; bases unmatched to any gene: 7. Germline CDR1 and CDR2: MNHEY and SMNVEV (reference sequence). The CDR3 covers 14 residues. The CDR3 loop reads CASSPGTGVSEQFF. DNA of the CDR3: TGTGCCAGCAGTCCCGGGACAGGGGTGAGTGAGCAGTTCTTC.

This chain links TRBV11-3 with TRBJ2-1; maybe TRBD1 (6 bases). Germline-derived CDR1 and CDR2 are SGHNT and YENEEA. The V gene lost 5 bases and the J gene lost 8 bases, with 19 bases spanning the gap. The CDR3 consists of 15 residues. CDR3 sequence reads: CASSRPGQGVDEQFF. The DNA of the CDR3 is TGTGCCAGCAGCCGGCCGGGACAAGGGGTCGATGAGCAGTTCTTC.

This clone has only one observation. The V and J genes are TRBV15 and TRBJ2-7; possibly TRBD1 for D (6 bases). Trimming shortened V by 3 bases and J by 2 bases, and 17 bases separated the two germline ends. The CDR3 contains 16 residues. Per the germline V gene, CDR1 is LNHNV and CDR2 is YYDKDF (reference sequence). As DNA, the CDR3 is TGTGCCACCAGCAGGACAGTCGGGACAAGCACCTACGAGCAGTACTTC. Its protein is CATSRTVGTSTYEQYF.

The chain recombines TRBV5-1 with TRBJ2-1, with TRBD1 identical over 9 bases. Germline CDR1 is SGHRS and CDR2 is YFSETQ. The J segment lost 8 bases and the V segment lost 5 bases, leaving 14 bases of the junction unmatched. This CDR3 has 16 residues. This CDR3 is CASRHYQGQGPDEQFF. The CDR3 bases are TGCGCCAGCAGGCACTACCAGGGACAGGGTCCCGATGAGCAGTTCTTC.

This clone was detected once. V and J are TRBV2 and TRBJ2-7; 12 bases line up with TRBD1. The length of the CDR3 is 17 residues. Germline trimming cut 10 bases from V and 6 bases from J; bases unmatched to any gene: 19. CDR1 SNHLY and CDR2 FYNNEI come from the germline V gene. DNA for the CDR3: TGTGCCAACTCGGGGACAGGGGGCTTGACTAGCGGAATCGAGCAGTACTTC. As protein: CANSGTGGLTSGIEQYF.

This clone showed up just once. The J gene is TRBJ2-5, the V gene TRBV7-3; D perhaps matches TRBD2 (6 bases). The germline V gene encodes CDR1 SGHTA and CDR2 FQGTGA. The CDR3 sequence is 16 residues long. The V gene lost 1 base and the J gene lost 5 bases, with 17 bases spanning the gap. CDR3 in amino acids: CASSLIGAGLGETQYF. DNA for the CDR3: TGTGCCAGCAGCTTAATAGGGGCGGGACTGGGTGAGACCCAGTACTTC.

J is TRBJ2-7 and V is TRBV5-1, with D possibly matching TRBD1 (6 bases). CDR1 SGHRS and CDR2 YFSETQ come from the germline V gene. V was trimmed by 1 base and J by 4 bases, leaving 12 bases between them. The CDR3 is 14 amino acids. CDR3 sequence (DNA): TGCGCCAGCAGCTTGCGGCAGGGGCGTTACGAGCAGTACTTC. Translating gives CASSLRQGRYEQYF.

Notes on this clone: At one boundary the junction diverges from the germline segment, which might be a read error. This sequence joins TRBV7-2 and TRBJ2-1, with 14 bases fitting TRBD2. CDR3 size: 17 residues. Germline V gene lookup returns CDR1 SGHTA and CDR2 FQGNSA. DNA of the CDR3: TGTGCCAGCAGCGTAGCCGGGACTAGCGGGAGATGGAATGAGCAGTTCTTC. Translation: CASSVAGTSGRWNEQFF.

This rearrangement joins TRBV7-6 to TRBJ1-4, with 7 bases identical to TRBD1. Germline lookup yields CDR1 SGHVS and CDR2 FNYEAQ. This CDR3 has 16 amino acids. Losses at the gene ends were 6 bases for V and 4 bases for J; bases not matched to a gene: 11. The CDR3 loop is CASSPNQGGYNEKLFF. The CDR3 DNA follows: TGTGCCAGCAGTCCAAACCAGGGGGGATATAATGAAAAACTGTTTTTT.

This chain uses TRBV5-8 with TRBJ1-5, with D unresolved. Deletions cut 4 bases from V and 4 bases from J, with 12 bases between. The CDR3 sequence is 14 residues long. CDR1 is SGHTS and CDR2 is YDEGEE in the germline V gene. The CDR3 DNA reads TGTGCCAGCAGCCCCCGGGGTGGGAATCAGCCCCAGCATTTT. Its translation: CASSPRGGNQPQHF.

This clone occurred many times. The chain employs TRBV5-1 and TRBJ1-1, with TRBD1 identical over 7 bases. The trim removed 4 bases at V and 3 bases at J, leaving 3 bases unmatched. The CDR3 totals 13 residues. CDR1 SGHRS and CDR2 YFSETQ come from the germline V gene. CDR3 nucleotides: TGCGCCAGCAGCATCGACAGGGACACTGAAGCTTTCTTT. Translation: CASSIDRDTEAFF.

This clone was observed once. The chain recombines TRBV9 with TRBJ1-3; no firm D call. From germline, CDR1 is SGDLS and CDR2 YYNGEE. This CDR3 spans 14 amino acids. The V end was cut by 0 bases, the J end by 3 bases, with 7 bases between. CDR3 sequence: CASSVESVGNTIYF. The CDR3 bases are TGTGCCAGCAGCGTAGAATCGGTTGGAAACACCATATATTTT.

The chain combines TRBV5-6 with TRBJ2-5, with D maybe TRBD2 (6 bases). The CDR3 is 12 amino acids. Germline V gives CDR1 SGHDT, CDR2 YYEEEE. Deletions cut 5 bases from V and 3 bases from J, with 8 bases between. CDR3 sequence (DNA): TGTGCCAGCAGAAGACTAGAAGAGACCCAGTACTTC. This codes for CASRRLEETQYF.

The rearrangement uses TRBV2 and TRBJ2-3; D uncertain. The germline V gene has CDR1 SNHLY and CDR2 FYNNEI. The CDR3 spans 14 residues. Trimming left V 6 bases short and J 4 bases short, with 14 bases between. This CDR3 is CASREQPAADTQYF. The CDR3, as DNA: TGTGCCAGCAGAGAACAACCGGCGGCAGATACGCAGTATTTT.

This clone was seen just once. This sequence joins TRBV6-5 and TRBJ2-1; tentative D call: TRBD1 (5 bases). With 11 bases removed from V and 7 bases from J, the gap between germline ends came to 12 bases. The CDR3 extends over 11 amino acids. Germline-derived CDR1 and CDR2 are MNHEY and SVGAGI. The DNA for the CDR3 is TGTGCCGCGAAGGGGCAGAATGAGCAGTTCTTC. It is translated as CAAKGQNEQFF.

The chain combines TRBV10-2 with TRBJ2-1; 7 bases match TRBD1. CDR1 is WSHSY and CDR2 is SAAADI in the germline V gene. The ends lost 3 bases at V and 0 bases at J; junction bases unmatched: 2. This CDR3 spans 15 amino acids. Here the CDR3 DNA reads TGCGCCAGCAGTGATGGGACAGTCTCCTACAATGAGCAGTTCTTC. Amino acids: CASSDGTVSYNEQFF.